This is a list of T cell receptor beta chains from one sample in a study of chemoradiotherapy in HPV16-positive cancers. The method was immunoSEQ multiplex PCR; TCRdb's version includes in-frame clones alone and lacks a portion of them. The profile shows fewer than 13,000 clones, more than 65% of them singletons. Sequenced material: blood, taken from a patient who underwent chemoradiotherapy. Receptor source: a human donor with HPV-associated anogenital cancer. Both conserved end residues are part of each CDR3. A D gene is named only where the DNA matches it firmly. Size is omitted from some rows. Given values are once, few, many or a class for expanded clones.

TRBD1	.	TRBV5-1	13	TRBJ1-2	TGCGCCAGCGGCATCGGACAGGGAGGTGGCTACACCTTC	CASGIGQGGGYTF
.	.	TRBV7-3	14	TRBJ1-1	TGTGCCAGCAGCTTATCGGGGGTAAGGGCTGAAGCTTTCTTT	CASSLSGVRAEAFF
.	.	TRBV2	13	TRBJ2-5	TGTGCCAGCCCCACGGGGGGCTTAGAGACCCAGTACTTC	CASPTGGLETQYF
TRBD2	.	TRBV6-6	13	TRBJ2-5	TGTGCCATTGGACTAGCGGGGGAAGAGACCCAGTACTTC	CAIGLAGEETQYF
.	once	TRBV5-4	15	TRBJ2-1	TGTGCCAGCAGCTTGGTGGGGACCTCCTACAATGAGCAGTTCTTC	CASSLVGTSYNEQFF
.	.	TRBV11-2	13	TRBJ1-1	TGTGCCAGCAGCCTGACAGGGAACACTGAAGCTTTCTTT	CASSLTGNTEAFF
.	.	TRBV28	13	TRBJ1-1	TGTGCCAGCAGTTTGGGTGGGGGCTGGGGCGCTTTCTTT	CASSLGGGWGAFF
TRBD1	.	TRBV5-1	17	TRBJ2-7	TGCGCCAGCAGCTTGGGCTTCCCGGGACAGGGAACCTACGAGCAGTACTTC	CASSLGFPGQGTYEQYF
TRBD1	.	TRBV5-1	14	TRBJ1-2	TGCGCCAGCAGCTTGGGACAGGGTGATTATGGCTACACCTTC	CASSLGQGDYGYTF
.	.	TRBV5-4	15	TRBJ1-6	TGTGCCAGCAGCTTGGACTCACACCCCTCTTCACCCCTCCACTTT	CASSLDSHPSSPLHF
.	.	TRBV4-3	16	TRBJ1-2	TGCGCCAGCAGCCAAGACTATGAAGGAAGAAACTATGGCTACACCTTC	CASSQDYEGRNYGYTF
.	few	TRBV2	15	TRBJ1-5	TGTGCCAGCAGTGAAGCGCTTCAGGGTAATCAGCCCCAGCATTTT	CASSEALQGNQPQHF
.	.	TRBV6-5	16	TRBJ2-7	TGTGCCAGCAGTTACCTTACGGACAGTTACACGGGGGAGCAGTACTTC	CASSYLTDSYTGEQYF
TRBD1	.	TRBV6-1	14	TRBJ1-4	TGTGCCAGCAGTGAGGACAGGGGGAACGAAAAACTGTTTTTT	CASSEDRGNEKLFF
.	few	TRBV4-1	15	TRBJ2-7	TGCGCCAGCAGATACGAGCCGGGGAGCTCCTACGAGCAGTACTTC	CASRYEPGSSYEQYF
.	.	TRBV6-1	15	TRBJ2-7	TGTGCCAGCAGTGAAGGACAGCGGAGCTCCTACGAGCAGTACTTC	CASSEGQRSSYEQYF